This is a list of T cell receptor beta chains from one sample in a study of cytomegalovirus exposure and HLA in healthy donors. The data were produced by immunoSEQ multiplex PCR, yet TCRdb's version contains in-frame clones alone and is incomplete. The sample has around 68,000 clones, approximately 77% seen once; the top ten hold just under 7.5%. The sample was PBMCs. The receptors derive from a woman aged 25 to 39 in good health and CMV-seropositive. The CDR3 runs from the conserved cysteine through the conserved F or W. D genes are given only for firm matches. Size is omitted from some rows. Given values are once, few, many or a class for expanded clones.

J gene: TRBJ2-3
D gene: -
CDR3 length: 17
V gene: TRBV7-9
clone size: -
CDR3 protein: CASSPGDRQAGTDTQYF
CDR3 DNA: TGTGCCAGCAGCCCAGGCGATAGACAGGCCGGCACAGATACGCAGTATTTT

J gene: TRBJ2-7
D gene: TRBD1
CDR3 length: 14
V gene: TRBV9
clone size: once
CDR3 protein: CASSTGTGVYEQYF
CDR3 DNA: TGTGCCAGCAGTACCGGGACAGGGGTCTACGAGCAGTACTTC

J gene: TRBJ2-2
D gene: TRBD2
CDR3 length: 15
V gene: TRBV19
clone size: -
CDR3 protein: CASSGGLANTGELFF
CDR3 DNA: TGTGCCAGTAGTGGGGGACTAGCGAACACCGGGGAGCTGTTTTTT

J gene: TRBJ1-5
D gene: -
CDR3 length: 14
V gene: TRBV2
clone size: few
CDR3 protein: CASRRDISNQPQHF
CDR3 DNA: TGTGCCAGCAGACGGGACATCAGCAATCAGCCCCAGCATTTT

J gene: TRBJ2-7
D gene: TRBD2
CDR3 length: 14
V gene: TRBV9
clone size: -
CDR3 protein: CASSAGTSGRDQYF
CDR3 DNA: TGTGCCAGCAGCGCAGGGACTAGCGGGAGGGATCAGTACTTC

J gene: TRBJ1-1
D gene: -
CDR3 length: 14
V gene: TRBV28
clone size: -
CDR3 protein: CASSPVRENTEAFF
CDR3 DNA: TGTGCCAGCAGCCCTGTCCGGGAGAACACTGAAGCTTTCTTT

J gene: TRBJ1-5
D gene: TRBD1
CDR3 length: 13
V gene: TRBV11-2
clone size: -
CDR3 protein: CASSSGTGQPQHF
CDR3 DNA: TGTGCCAGCAGCTCGGGGACAGGGCAGCCCCAGCATTTT

J gene: TRBJ2-7
D gene: TRBD1
CDR3 length: 15
V gene: TRBV15
clone size: -
CDR3 protein: CATSRAFRTGVEQYF
CDR3 DNA: TGTGCCACCAGCAGAGCCTTTCGGACAGGGGTCGAGCAGTACTTC

J gene: TRBJ2-7
D gene: TRBD2
CDR3 length: 14
V gene: TRBV7-2
clone size: -
CDR3 protein: CASSLETSVHEQYF
CDR3 DNA: TGTGCCAGCAGCTTAGAAACTAGCGTCCACGAGCAGTACTTC

J gene: TRBJ2-7
D gene: TRBD1
CDR3 length: 14
V gene: TRBV9
clone size: -
CDR3 protein: CASSVGGTGTEQYF
CDR3 DNA: TGTGCCAGCAGCGTAGGGGGGACAGGGACCGAGCAGTACTTC

J gene: TRBJ2-7
D gene: -
CDR3 length: 17
V gene: TRBV4-2
clone size: -
CDR3 protein: CASSQDALGLGPYEQYF
CDR3 DNA: TGTGCCAGCAGCCAAGATGCTTTAGGTCTGGGGCCCTACGAGCAGTACTTC

J gene: TRBJ2-5
D gene: -
CDR3 length: 18
V gene: TRBV7-2
clone size: -
CDR3 protein: CASSQRGGPRGLGETQYF
CDR3 DNA: TGTGCCAGCAGCCAAAGGGGAGGACCGAGGGGCCTAGGGGAGACCCAGTACTTC

J gene: TRBJ1-1
D gene: -
CDR3 length: 12
V gene: TRBV6-1
clone size: few
CDR3 protein: CASSYRNTEAFF
CDR3 DNA: TGTGCCAGCAGCTATAGGAACACTGAAGCTTTCTTT

J gene: TRBJ2-5
D gene: TRBD2
CDR3 length: 18
V gene: TRBV4-2
clone size: -
CDR3 protein: CASSQNNLAGGIQETQYF
CDR3 DNA: TGTGCCAGCAGCCAAAACAACCTAGCGGGAGGAATTCAAGAGACCCAGTACTTC

J gene: TRBJ2-3
D gene: -
CDR3 length: 11
V gene: TRBV6-1
clone size: few
CDR3 protein: CASSPRDTQYF
CDR3 DNA: TGTGCCAGCAGCCCTCGAGATACGCAGTATTTT

J gene: TRBJ1-2
D gene: TRBD1
CDR3 length: 14
V gene: TRBV7-8
clone size: -
CDR3 protein: CASSLRQGSEGYTF
CDR3 DNA: TGTGCCAGCAGCTTAAGACAGGGAAGTGAAGGCTACACCTTC

J gene: TRBJ1-5
D gene: -
CDR3 length: 13
V gene: TRBV7-6
clone size: few
CDR3 protein: CASSLEVGQPQHF
CDR3 DNA: TGTGCCAGCAGCTTGGAGGTGGGGCAGCCCCAGCATTTT

J gene: TRBJ2-2
D gene: TRBD2
CDR3 length: 18
V gene: TRBV11-3
clone size: -
CDR3 protein: CASSLDPGVAGYTGELFF
CDR3 DNA: TGTGCCAGCAGCTTAGATCCCGGGGTAGCGGGATACACCGGGGAGCTGTTTTTT

J gene: TRBJ2-7
D gene: -
CDR3 length: 11
V gene: TRBV10-2
clone size: -
CDR3 protein: CASSELNEQYF
CDR3 DNA: TGCGCCAGCAGTGAGCTAAACGAGCAGTACTTC

J gene: TRBJ2-2
D gene: TRBD1
CDR3 length: 14
V gene: TRBV5-1
clone size: -
CDR3 protein: CASSSDRFAGELFF
CDR3 DNA: TGCGCCAGCAGCTCGGACAGGTTTGCCGGGGAGCTGTTTTTT

J gene: TRBJ1-4
D gene: -
CDR3 length: 15
V gene: TRBV7-9
clone size: -
CDR3 protein: CSSSSYQGIGEKLFF
CDR3 DNA: TGTTCCAGCAGCTCCTACCAGGGTATCGGAGAAAAACTGTTTTTT

J gene: TRBJ1-3
D gene: TRBD1
CDR3 length: 16
V gene: TRBV2
clone size: few
CDR3 protein: CASSSPGGASGNTIYF
CDR3 DNA: TGTGCCAGCAGTTCCCCAGGGGGCGCCTCTGGAAACACCATATATTTT

J gene: TRBJ2-7
D gene: TRBD1
CDR3 length: 15
V gene: TRBV6-5
clone size: few
CDR3 protein: CASSYGTEDSTKQYF
CDR3 DNA: TGTGCCAGCAGTTACGGGACAGAAGATTCTACGAAGCAGTACTTC

J gene: TRBJ1-2
D gene: TRBD1
CDR3 length: 15
V gene: TRBV7-2
clone size: -
CDR3 protein: CASSSGQGANYGYTF
CDR3 DNA: TGTGCCAGCAGCTCCGGACAGGGGGCTAACTATGGCTACACCTTC

J gene: TRBJ2-1
D gene: TRBD2
CDR3 length: 15
V gene: TRBV6-6
clone size: -
CDR3 protein: CASSYTSGRANEQFF
CDR3 DNA: TGTGCCAGCAGTTATACTAGCGGGAGGGCAAATGAGCAGTTCTTC

J gene: TRBJ2-1
D gene: TRBD2
CDR3 length: 16
V gene: TRBV7-8
clone size: -
CDR3 protein: CASSSPGLAGYNEQFF
CDR3 DNA: TGTGCCAGCAGCTCACCGGGACTAGCGGGCTACAATGAGCAGTTCTTC

J gene: TRBJ2-6
D gene: TRBD1
CDR3 length: 16
V gene: TRBV7-9
clone size: -
CDR3 protein: CASSPTGGTGANVLTF
CDR3 DNA: TGTGCCAGCAGCCCCACAGGGGGTACTGGGGCCAACGTCCTGACTTTC

J gene: TRBJ1-4
D gene: -
CDR3 length: 16
V gene: TRBV28
clone size: once
CDR3 protein: CASSSDRLGVNEKLFF
CDR3 DNA: TGTGCCAGCAGTTCGGACCGCCTGGGAGTTAATGAAAAACTGTTTTTT

J gene: TRBJ2-7
D gene: -
CDR3 length: 15
V gene: TRBV9
clone size: -
CDR3 protein: CASSVGTGGGYEQYF
CDR3 DNA: TGTGCCAGCAGCGTAGGAACAGGGGGGGGCTACGAGCAGTACTTC

J gene: TRBJ1-4
D gene: -
CDR3 length: 15
V gene: TRBV18
clone size: -
CDR3 protein: CASSPGLMENEKLFF
CDR3 DNA: TGTGCCAGCTCACCGGGGCTTATGGAAAATGAAAAACTGTTTTTT

J gene: TRBJ2-2
D gene: -
CDR3 length: 15
V gene: TRBV10-1
clone size: -
CDR3 protein: CASSVDSEGSGELFF
CDR3 DNA: TGCGCCAGCAGTGTGGACAGCGAAGGGTCCGGGGAGCTGTTTTTT

J gene: TRBJ2-7
D gene: -
CDR3 length: 15
V gene: TRBV5-1
clone size: few
CDR3 protein: CASSFDWATNNEQYF
CDR3 DNA: TGCGCCAGCAGCTTTGATTGGGCTACGAACAACGAGCAGTACTTC

J gene: TRBJ1-1
D gene: -
CDR3 length: 14
V gene: TRBV30
clone size: few
CDR3 protein: CAWTPFSGITEAFF
CDR3 DNA: TGTGCCTGGACCCCCTTTTCAGGCATAACTGAAGCTTTCTTT

J gene: TRBJ1-3
D gene: TRBD1
CDR3 length: 16
V gene: TRBV7-2
clone size: -
CDR3 protein: CASSLSGQGGGNTIYF
CDR3 DNA: TGTGCCAGCAGCCTAAGTGGGCAGGGGGGAGGAAACACCATATATTTT

J gene: TRBJ2-5
D gene: -
CDR3 length: 12
V gene: TRBV7-9
clone size: -
CDR3 protein: CASSLQLETQYF
CDR3 DNA: TGTGCCAGCAGCTTACAACTGGAGACCCAGTACTTC

J gene: TRBJ2-3
D gene: -
CDR3 length: 13
V gene: TRBV6-1
clone size: -
CDR3 protein: CASRPTGTDTQYF
CDR3 DNA: TGTGCCAGCAGGCCTACAGGTACAGATACGCAGTATTTT

J gene: TRBJ1-1
D gene: -
CDR3 length: 15
V gene: TRBV5-4
clone size: medium-sized
CDR3 protein: CASSLAGLSNTEAFF
CDR3 DNA: TGTGCCAGCAGCTTGGCGGGACTCTCGAACACTGAAGCTTTCTTT

J gene: TRBJ2-7
D gene: -
CDR3 length: 14
V gene: TRBV21-1
clone size: -
CDR3 protein: CASSITGAHYEQYF
CDR3 DNA: TGTGCCAGCAGCATAACGGGAGCCCACTACGAGCAGTACTTC

J gene: TRBJ2-3
D gene: TRBD2
CDR3 length: 13
V gene: TRBV30
clone size: -
CDR3 protein: CAWEGLATDTQYF
CDR3 DNA: TGTGCCTGGGAGGGACTAGCGACCGATACGCAGTATTTT

J gene: TRBJ2-3
D gene: -
CDR3 length: 14
V gene: TRBV11-2
clone size: -
CDR3 protein: CASSLDSVTDTQYF
CDR3 DNA: TGTGCCAGCAGCTTAGATTCAGTTACAGATACGCAGTATTTT

J gene: TRBJ1-3
D gene: -
CDR3 length: 15
V gene: TRBV18
clone size: -
CDR3 protein: CASSAGPLSGNTIYF
CDR3 DNA: TGTGCCAGCTCAGCGGGGCCCCTCTCTGGAAACACCATATATTTT

J gene: TRBJ2-5
D gene: -
CDR3 length: 16
V gene: TRBV5-1
clone size: -
CDR3 protein: CASTPRVSGGGETQYF
CDR3 DNA: TGCGCCAGCACCCCGCGGGTTAGCGGAGGCGGGGAGACCCAGTACTTC

J gene: TRBJ2-5
D gene: TRBD2
CDR3 length: 16
V gene: TRBV5-1
clone size: once
CDR3 protein: CASSLAQAGGPETQYF
CDR3 DNA: TGCGCCAGCAGCTTGGCCCAAGCGGGAGGGCCCGAGACCCAGTACTTC

J gene: TRBJ2-1
D gene: -
CDR3 length: 17
V gene: TRBV21-1
clone size: large
CDR3 protein: CASSKEGGSSSYNEQFF
CDR3 DNA: TGTGCCAGCAGCAAAGAAGGCGGGAGTAGTAGCTACAATGAGCAGTTCTTC

J gene: TRBJ2-1
D gene: TRBD2
CDR3 length: 19
V gene: TRBV5-1
clone size: -
CDR3 protein: CASSWAPLLAGAGYNEQFF
CDR3 DNA: TGCGCCAGCAGCTGGGCCCCATTACTGGCGGGAGCGGGCTACAATGAGCAGTTCTTC

J gene: TRBJ2-7
D gene: -
CDR3 length: 15
V gene: TRBV28
clone size: -
CDR3 protein: CASSLVGTGTYEQYF
CDR3 DNA: TGTGCCAGCAGTTTGGTGGGGACTGGAACCTACGAGCAGTACTTC

J gene: TRBJ2-7
D gene: -
CDR3 length: 12
V gene: TRBV5-6
clone size: -
CDR3 protein: CASSSGRHEQYF
CDR3 DNA: TGTGCCAGCAGCAGCGGCAGGCACGAGCAGTACTTC

J gene: TRBJ2-5
D gene: TRBD1
CDR3 length: 14
V gene: TRBV6-5
clone size: -
CDR3 protein: CASSRGQVRETQYF
CDR3 DNA: TGTGCCAGCAGCCGGGGACAGGTCCGGGAGACCCAGTACTTC

J gene: TRBJ2-6
D gene: -
CDR3 length: 13
V gene: TRBV29-1
clone size: -
CDR3 protein: CSVGSSGANVLTF
CDR3 DNA: TGCAGCGTTGGGAGCTCTGGGGCCAACGTCCTGACTTTC

J gene: TRBJ1-2
D gene: -
CDR3 length: 14
V gene: TRBV27
clone size: -
CDR3 protein: CASSLWAGDYGYTF
CDR3 DNA: TGTGCCAGCAGTTTATGGGCAGGGGACTATGGCTACACCTTC

J gene: TRBJ2-3
D gene: TRBD2
CDR3 length: 14
V gene: TRBV7-3
clone size: -
CDR3 protein: CASSPGLASDTQYF
CDR3 DNA: TGTGCCAGCAGCCCGGGACTAGCGTCAGATACGCAGTATTTT

J gene: TRBJ2-1
D gene: TRBD2
CDR3 length: 14
V gene: TRBV6-5
clone size: -
CDR3 protein: CASTVAGGRGEQFF
CDR3 DNA: TGTGCCAGCACTGTAGCGGGAGGGCGCGGTGAGCAGTTCTTC

J gene: TRBJ2-1
D gene: TRBD1
CDR3 length: 17
V gene: TRBV7-3
clone size: -
CDR3 protein: CASSLTGTGATLNEQFF
CDR3 DNA: TGTGCCAGCAGCTTAACGGGAACAGGGGCCACCCTCAATGAGCAGTTCTTC

J gene: TRBJ2-7
D gene: -
CDR3 length: 13
V gene: TRBV5-4
clone size: -
CDR3 protein: CASSSDSSYEQYF
CDR3 DNA: TGTGCCAGCAGCTCAGACAGCTCCTACGAGCAGTACTTC

J gene: TRBJ2-3
D gene: TRBD2
CDR3 length: 17
V gene: TRBV4-3
clone size: -
CDR3 protein: CASSQNRLARSTDTQYF
CDR3 DNA: TGCGCCAGCAGCCAAAACCGACTAGCGAGGAGCACAGATACGCAGTATTTT

J gene: TRBJ2-2
D gene: -
CDR3 length: 14
V gene: TRBV6-1
clone size: -
CDR3 protein: CASSERLALGELFF
CDR3 DNA: TGTGCCAGCAGTGAAAGGCTAGCGCTCGGGGAGCTGTTTTTT

J gene: TRBJ1-3
D gene: -
CDR3 length: 16
V gene: TRBV4-2
clone size: medium-sized
CDR3 protein: CASSQDHLSSGNTIYF
CDR3 DNA: TGTGCCAGCAGCCAAGATCATCTGAGCTCTGGAAACACCATATATTTT

J gene: TRBJ2-7
D gene: TRBD2
CDR3 length: 15
V gene: TRBV5-4
clone size: -
CDR3 protein: CASSLGTTEPYEQYF
CDR3 DNA: TGTGCCAGCAGCCTGGGGACTACCGAACCCTACGAGCAGTACTTC

J gene: TRBJ2-5
D gene: -
CDR3 length: 13
V gene: TRBV21-1
clone size: -
CDR3 protein: CASSNCARETQYF
CDR3 DNA: TGTGCCAGCAGCAACTGCGCGAGGGAGACCCAGTACTTC